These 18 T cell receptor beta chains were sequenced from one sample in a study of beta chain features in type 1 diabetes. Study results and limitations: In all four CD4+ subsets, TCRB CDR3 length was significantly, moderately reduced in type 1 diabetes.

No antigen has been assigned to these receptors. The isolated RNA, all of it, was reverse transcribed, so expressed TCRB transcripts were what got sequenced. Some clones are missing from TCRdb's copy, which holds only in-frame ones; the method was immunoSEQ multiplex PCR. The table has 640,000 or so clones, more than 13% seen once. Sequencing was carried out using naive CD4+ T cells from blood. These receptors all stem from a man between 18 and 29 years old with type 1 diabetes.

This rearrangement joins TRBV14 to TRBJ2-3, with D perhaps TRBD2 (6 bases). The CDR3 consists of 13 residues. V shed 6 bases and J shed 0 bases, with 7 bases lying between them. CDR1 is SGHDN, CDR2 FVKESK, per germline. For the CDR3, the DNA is TGTGCCAGCAGACTAGCCAGCACAGATACGCAGTATTTT. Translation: CASRLASTDTQYF.

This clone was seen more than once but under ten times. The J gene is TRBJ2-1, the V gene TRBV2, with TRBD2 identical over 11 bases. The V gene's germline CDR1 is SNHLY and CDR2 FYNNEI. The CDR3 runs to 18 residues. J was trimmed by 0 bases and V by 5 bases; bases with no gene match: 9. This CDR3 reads CASSLLAGEVYSYNEQFF. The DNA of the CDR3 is TGTGCCAGCAGTCTACTAGCGGGAGAGGTCTACTCCTACAATGAGCAGTTCTTC.

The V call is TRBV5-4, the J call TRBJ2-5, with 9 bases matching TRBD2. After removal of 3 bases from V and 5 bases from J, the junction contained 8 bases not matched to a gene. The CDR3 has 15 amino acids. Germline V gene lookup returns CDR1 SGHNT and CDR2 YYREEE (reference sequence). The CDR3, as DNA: TGTGCCAGCAGCTCGGTAGCGGGAGCGGCGGAGACCCAGTACTTC. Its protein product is CASSSVAGAAETQYF.

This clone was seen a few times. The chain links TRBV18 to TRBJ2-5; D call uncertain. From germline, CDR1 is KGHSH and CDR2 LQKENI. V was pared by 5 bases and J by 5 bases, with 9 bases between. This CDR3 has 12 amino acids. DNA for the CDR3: TGTGCCAGCTCATCCACAAGGGAGACCCAGTACTTC. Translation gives CASSSTRETQYF.

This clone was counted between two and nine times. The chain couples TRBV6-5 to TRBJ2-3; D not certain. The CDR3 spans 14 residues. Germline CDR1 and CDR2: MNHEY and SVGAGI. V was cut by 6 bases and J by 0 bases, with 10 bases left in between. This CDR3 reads CASRAHGSTDTQYF. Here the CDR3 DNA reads TGTGCCAGCAGGGCTCATGGGAGCACAGATACGCAGTATTTT.

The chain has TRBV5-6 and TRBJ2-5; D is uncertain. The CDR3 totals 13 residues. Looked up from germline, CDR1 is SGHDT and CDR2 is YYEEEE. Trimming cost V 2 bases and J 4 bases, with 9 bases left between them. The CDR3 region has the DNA TGTGCCAGCAGCTTAGCTAGTCCAGAGACCCAGTACTTC. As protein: CASSLASPETQYF.

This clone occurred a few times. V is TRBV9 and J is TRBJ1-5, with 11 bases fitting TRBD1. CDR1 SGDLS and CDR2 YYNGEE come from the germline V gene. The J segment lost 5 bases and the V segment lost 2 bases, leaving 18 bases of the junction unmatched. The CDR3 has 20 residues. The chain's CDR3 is CASSVLQSPGTGGMDQPQHF. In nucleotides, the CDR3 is TGTGCCAGCAGCGTTCTACAAAGCCCCGGGACAGGGGGGATGGATCAGCCCCAGCATTTT.

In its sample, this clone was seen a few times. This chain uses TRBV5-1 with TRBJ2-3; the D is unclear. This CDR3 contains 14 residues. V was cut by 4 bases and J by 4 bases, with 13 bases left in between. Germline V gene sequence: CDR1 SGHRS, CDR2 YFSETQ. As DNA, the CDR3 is TGCGCCAGCAGCCCCGGATCGGGCCCAGATACGCAGTATTTT. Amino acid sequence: CASSPGSGPDTQYF. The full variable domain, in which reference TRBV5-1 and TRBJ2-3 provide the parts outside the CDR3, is KAGVTQTPRYLIKTRGQQVTLSCSPISGHRSVSWYQQTPGQGLQFLFEYFSETQRNKGNFPGRFSGRQFSNSRSEMNVSTLELGDSALYLCASSPGSGPDTQYFGPGTRLTVL.

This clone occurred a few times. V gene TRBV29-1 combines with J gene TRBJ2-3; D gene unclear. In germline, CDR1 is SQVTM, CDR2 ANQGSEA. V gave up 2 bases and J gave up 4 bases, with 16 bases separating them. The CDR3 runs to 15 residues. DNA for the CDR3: TGCAGCGTTGAAATTGGCGTCAGCCTTTCAGATACGCAGTATTTT. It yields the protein CSVEIGVSLSDTQYF.

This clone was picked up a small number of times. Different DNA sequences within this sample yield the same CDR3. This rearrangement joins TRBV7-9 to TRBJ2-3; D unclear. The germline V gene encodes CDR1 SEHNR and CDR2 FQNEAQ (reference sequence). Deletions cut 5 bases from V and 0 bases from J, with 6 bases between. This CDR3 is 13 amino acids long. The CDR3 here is CASSRPSTDTQYF. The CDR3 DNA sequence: TGTGCCAGCAGCCGCCCGAGCACAGATACGCAGTATTTT.

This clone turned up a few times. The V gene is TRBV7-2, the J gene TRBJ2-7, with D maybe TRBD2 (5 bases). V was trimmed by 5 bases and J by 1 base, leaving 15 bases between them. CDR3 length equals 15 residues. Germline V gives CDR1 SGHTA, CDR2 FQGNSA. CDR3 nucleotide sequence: TGTGCCAGCAGCCCAGTACAGCGGTCTTCCTACGAGCAGTACTTC. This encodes CASSPVQRSSYEQYF.

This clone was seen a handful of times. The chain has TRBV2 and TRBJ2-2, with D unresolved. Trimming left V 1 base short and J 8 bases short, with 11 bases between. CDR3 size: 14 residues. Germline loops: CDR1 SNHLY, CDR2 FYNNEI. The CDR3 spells CASSEEVSAGELFF. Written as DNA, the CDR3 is TGTGCCAGCAGTGAAGAGGTGTCGGCTGGGGAGCTGTTTTTT.

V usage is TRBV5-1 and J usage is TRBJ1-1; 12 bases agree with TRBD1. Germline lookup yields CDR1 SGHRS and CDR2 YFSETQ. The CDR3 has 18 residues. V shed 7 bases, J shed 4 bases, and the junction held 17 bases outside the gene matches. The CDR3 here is CASELAPGQGAGGTEAFF. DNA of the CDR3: TGCGCCAGCGAACTAGCCCCGGGACAGGGGGCCGGAGGCACTGAAGCTTTCTTT.

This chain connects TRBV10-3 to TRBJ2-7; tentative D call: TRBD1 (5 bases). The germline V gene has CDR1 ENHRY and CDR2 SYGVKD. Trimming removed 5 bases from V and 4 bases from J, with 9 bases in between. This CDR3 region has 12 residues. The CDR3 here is CAISSDSYEQYF. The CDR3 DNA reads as TGTGCCATCAGTTCAGACAGTTACGAGCAGTACTTC.

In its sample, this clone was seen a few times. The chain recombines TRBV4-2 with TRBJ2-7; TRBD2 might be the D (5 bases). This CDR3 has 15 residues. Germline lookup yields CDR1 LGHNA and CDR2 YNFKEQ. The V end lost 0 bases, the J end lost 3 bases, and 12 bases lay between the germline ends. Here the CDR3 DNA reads TGTGCCAGCAGCCAAGACGACGGGAACCTCTACGAGCAGTACTTC. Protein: CASSQDDGNLYEQYF.

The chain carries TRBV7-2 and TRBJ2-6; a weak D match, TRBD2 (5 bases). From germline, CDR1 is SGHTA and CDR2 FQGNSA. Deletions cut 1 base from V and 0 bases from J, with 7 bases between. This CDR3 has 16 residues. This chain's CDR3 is CASSLVRDSGANVLTF. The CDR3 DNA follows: TGTGCCAGCAGCTTAGTGAGGGACTCTGGGGCCAACGTCCTGACTTTC.

DNA for the CDR3: TGTGCCAGCAGCCAGGCGAGACTAGCGGGAAGCGCAGATACGCAGTATTTT. This sequence encodes CASSQARLAGSADTQYF. The chain recombines TRBV2 with TRBJ2-3; 11 bases match TRBD2. J was trimmed by 4 bases and V by 6 bases; bases with no gene match: 12. Germline CDR1 SNHLY, CDR2 FYNNEI. This CDR3 is built from 17 residues.

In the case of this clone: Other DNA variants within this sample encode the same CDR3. The CDR3 spells CASSGRANTGELFF. CDR3 in DNA: TGTGCCAGCAGTGGGAGGGCGAACACCGGGGAGCTGTTTTTT. V and J are TRBV27 and TRBJ2-2, with TRBD2 matching 7 bases. J gave up 0 bases and V 5 bases, and 0 bases lay outside the gene matches. Germline assignment: CDR1 MNHEY and CDR2 SMNVEV (reference sequence). The CDR3 is made up of 14 amino acids.